The next 21 T cell receptor beta chains were all read from a single sample in a study of shared clonotypes between healthy human individuals. Profiled with immunoSEQ multiplex PCR; TCRdb holds only in-frame clones, not every one. The sample lists under 2,500,000 clones, roughly 95% occurring once. The sequenced sample consisted of naive CD4+ T cells sorted from blood. The subset here: CD45RA+ positively selected. These receptors were collected from a man in his late teens or twenties in good health.

V gene TRBV12-5 combines with J gene TRBJ2-7; 8 bases agree with TRBD1. Losses at the gene ends were 1 base for V and 1 base for J; bases not matched to a gene: 12. Germline V gene lookup returns CDR1 LGHNT and CDR2 FRNRAP. This CDR3 has 18 amino acids. The CDR3 nucleotides read TGTGCTAGTGGTTTGGAGGGGGCTCCAGGGGGCAGGTCCTACGAGCAGTACTTC. It is translated as CASGLEGAPGGRSYEQYF.

The chain has TRBV13 and TRBJ1-2, with 8 bases identical to TRBD1. Losses at the gene ends were 5 bases for V and 0 bases for J; bases not matched to a gene: 8. CDR1 is PRHDT and CDR2 is FYEKMQ in the germline V gene (reference sequence). The length of the CDR3 is 16 residues. The CDR3 spells CASSPGTGSANYGYTF. CDR3 DNA: TGTGCCAGCAGCCCTGGGACAGGTTCCGCTAACTATGGCTACACCTTC.

The genes are TRBV5-1 and TRBJ2-3, with 7 bases aligning to TRBD2. The V segment lost 0 bases and the J segment 4 bases; nucleotides outside the gene matches: 11. The length of the CDR3 is 17 residues. Germline CDR1 reads SGHRS; CDR2 reads YFSETQ. The CDR3 spells CASSLVLGGRAADTQYF. The CDR3 nucleotides are TGCGCCAGCAGCTTGGTTTTGGGCGGGAGAGCGGCAGATACGCAGTATTTT.

The chain combines TRBV15 with TRBJ2-5; TRBD1 agrees at 9 bases. Looked up from germline, CDR1 is LNHNV and CDR2 is YYDKDF (reference sequence). Losses at the gene ends were 5 bases for V and 0 bases for J; bases not matched to a gene: 4. The CDR3 runs 15 residues. The CDR3 reads CATSSGQGNQETQYF. The CDR3 DNA reads as TGTGCCACCAGCTCAGGACAGGGGAACCAAGAGACCCAGTACTTC.

The chain links TRBV18 to TRBJ1-1, with no clear D. The germline V gene encodes CDR1 KGHSH and CDR2 LQKENI. V gave up 8 bases and J gave up 2 bases, with 12 bases separating them. The CDR3 covers 13 residues. The DNA for the CDR3 is TGTGCCAGCCATAGGGAGGTTAACACTGAAGCTTTCTTT. Its protein product is CASHREVNTEAFF.

The rearrangement joins TRBV4-1 to TRBJ2-5, with 8 bases matching TRBD2. Germline-derived CDR1 and CDR2 are MGHRA and YSYEKL. This CDR3 is 16 amino acids long. Trimming took 0 bases from V and 5 from J; bases not matched to a gene: 8. The CDR3 loop is CASSQDGEGLGETQYF. The CDR3 DNA follows: TGCGCCAGCAGCCAAGATGGTGAGGGACTAGGGGAGACCCAGTACTTC.

V is TRBV5-4 and J is TRBJ2-3; TRBD1 matches 10 bases. Germline V gene lookup returns CDR1 SGHNT and CDR2 YYREEE (reference sequence). With V trimmed by 5 bases and J by 3 bases, 3 bases remained unmatched. The CDR3 length is 14 residues. In nucleotides, the CDR3 is TGTGCCAGCAGACCGGGACAGGGGACAGATACGCAGTATTTT. It translates to CASRPGQGTDTQYF.

This clone was seen a handful of times. The rearrangement joins TRBV19 to TRBJ1-1; D unresolved. The V end was cut by 4 bases, the J end by 4 bases, with 10 bases between. The CDR3 consists of 13 residues. Germline V gene sequence: CDR1 LNHDA, CDR2 SQIVND (reference sequence). This CDR3 is CASSTTISTEAFF. DNA of the CDR3: TGTGCCAGTAGTACCACCATATCCACTGAAGCTTTCTTT.

The chain carries TRBV29-1 and TRBJ1-1; 11 bases map to TRBD1. This CDR3 is 14 amino acids long. V shed 5 bases and J 0 bases; nucleotides not matched to a gene: 2. The germline CDR1 and CDR2 sequences are SQVTM and ANQGSEA. CDR3 coding DNA: TGCAGCGTTCGGACAGGGGGCCTGAACACTGAAGCTTTCTTT. Protein sequence: CSVRTGGLNTEAFF.

Regarding this clone: Other DNA sequences in the sample encode the same CDR3. V is TRBV5-4 and J is TRBJ2-2; D remains unclear. V gave up 2 bases and J gave up 0 bases, with 8 bases separating them. CDR1 and CDR2 from the germline V gene are SGHNT and YYREEE (reference sequence). CDR3 length: 15 residues. CDR3 DNA sequence: TGTGCCAGCAGCTTAGGTGGGACGAACACCGGGGAGCTGTTTTTT. The encoded protein is CASSLGGTNTGELFF.

The chain links TRBV10-3 to TRBJ2-5, with 7 nucleotides matching TRBD1. The germline CDR1 and CDR2 sequences are ENHRY and SYGVKD. The CDR3 loop spans 14 amino acids. With 4 bases clipped from V and 5 bases from J, the junction kept 7 bases outside the gene matches. Here the CDR3 reads CAISGGGKRETQYF. CDR3 nucleotides: TGTGCCATCAGTGGAGGGGGCAAACGGGAGACCCAGTACTTC.

The chain is built from TRBV4-3 and TRBJ1-3; 7 positions match TRBD1. CDR3 length: 15 residues. J gave up 4 bases and V 3 bases, and 6 bases lay outside the gene matches. The germline gives CDR1 LGHNA, CDR2 YSLEER. CDR3 sequence (DNA): TGCGCCAGCAGCCAGGAGACAGGGAACGGAAACACCATATATTTT. Translation: CASSQETGNGNTIYF.

The chain joins TRBV6-5 to TRBJ2-7; 9 positions match TRBD1. Germline V gives CDR1 MNHEY, CDR2 SVGAGI. The CDR3 is 14 amino acids. Germline trimming cut 6 bases from V and 6 bases from J; bases unmatched to any gene: 9. In DNA form, the CDR3 reads TGTGCCAGCAGATCGGACAGGGGACCTACCGAGCAGTACTTC. Translating it yields CASRSDRGPTEQYF.

The J gene is TRBJ1-5, the V gene TRBV18; D is unclear. Germline CDR1 reads KGHSH; CDR2 reads LQKENI. V lost 6 bases to trimming and J lost 3 bases, with 12 bases between them. The CDR3 totals 14 residues. The DNA for the CDR3 is TGTGCCAGCTCTGTCAGCCCTTACAATCAGCCCCAGCATTTT. The encoded protein is CASSVSPYNQPQHF.

The CDR3 region has the DNA TGTGCCAGCAGTGAAGGACGGCACCCCAGGGACGAGCAGTACTTC. This sequence encodes CASSEGRHPRDEQYF. V gene TRBV6-1 combines with J gene TRBJ2-7; a possible D gene is TRBD1 (5 bases). The germline CDR1 and CDR2 sequences are MNHNS and SASEGT. The V gene lost 1 base and the J gene lost 5 bases, with 15 bases spanning the gap. The CDR3 contains 15 residues.

Comment on this clone: This CDR3 is also generated by other DNA sequences in the sample. The genes are TRBV10-3 and TRBJ2-2; 8 bases agree with TRBD1. V lost 4 bases and J lost 5; bases outside the gene matches: 3. Per germline, CDR1 ENHRY and CDR2 SYGVKD. The CDR3 is made up of 14 amino acids. The CDR3 reads CAISGQGSTGELFF. The CDR3 nucleotides are TGTGCCATCAGTGGACAGGGGTCTACCGGGGAGCTGTTTTTT.

This chain uses TRBV19 with TRBJ2-4; D is uncertain. The CDR3 length is 15 residues. Trimming stripped 5 bases from V and 0 bases from J, with 11 bases between. CDR1 LNHDA and CDR2 SQIVND come from the germline V gene (reference sequence). The CDR3: CASSQPAQAKNIQYF. The CDR3 region has the DNA TGTGCCAGTAGTCAACCTGCCCAAGCCAAAAACATTCAGTACTTC. The variable domain in full, with the rest retrieved from reference TRBV19 and TRBJ2-4, is DGGITQSPKYLFRKEGQNVTLSCEQNLNHDAMYWYRQDPGQGLRLIYYSQIVNDFQKGDIAEGYSVSREKKESFPLTVTSAQKNPTAFYLCASSQPAQAKNIQYFGAGTRLSVL.

The chain combines TRBV27 with TRBJ2-7; tentatively, D is TRBD2 (5 bases). Trimming removed 0 bases from V and 2 bases from J, with 8 bases in between. This CDR3 comprises 14 residues. The germline CDR1 and CDR2 sequences are MNHEY and SMNVEV (reference sequence). The CDR3 bases are TGTGCCAGCAGTTTATCGATCGGGGCCTACGAGCAGTACTTC. Its translation: CASSLSIGAYEQYF.

This chain links TRBV5-6 with TRBJ2-2; no clear D gene. The V and J ends lost 0 bases and 5 bases respectively, with 11 bases between them. The CDR3 loop spans 15 amino acids. Per germline, CDR1 SGHDT and CDR2 YYEEEE. In DNA form, the CDR3 reads TGTGCCAGCAGCTTGGGGCAGGCAATAACCGGGGAGCTGTTTTTT. This gives the protein CASSLGQAITGELFF.

The J gene is TRBJ2-7, the V gene TRBV4-3; D is undetermined. Germline V CDR1 and CDR2: LGHNA, YSLEER. V was cut by 0 bases and J by 3 bases, with 12 bases left in between. The CDR3 is made up of 15 amino acids. The CDR3 nucleotides are TGCGCCAGCAGCCAAGACGGGCTTAACTACTACGAGCAGTACTTC. Amino acids: CASSQDGLNYYEQYF.

CDR3 nucleotide sequence: TGTGCCAGCAGCTCGTGGGACGGGAACACTGAAGCTTTCTTT. Its translation: CASSSWDGNTEAFF. The rearrangement joins TRBV5-5 to TRBJ1-1; D may be TRBD1 (5 bases). Trimming cost V 3 bases and J 1 base, with 10 bases left between them. Germline CDR1 SGHKS, CDR2 YYEKEE (reference sequence). The CDR3 sequence is 14 residues long.